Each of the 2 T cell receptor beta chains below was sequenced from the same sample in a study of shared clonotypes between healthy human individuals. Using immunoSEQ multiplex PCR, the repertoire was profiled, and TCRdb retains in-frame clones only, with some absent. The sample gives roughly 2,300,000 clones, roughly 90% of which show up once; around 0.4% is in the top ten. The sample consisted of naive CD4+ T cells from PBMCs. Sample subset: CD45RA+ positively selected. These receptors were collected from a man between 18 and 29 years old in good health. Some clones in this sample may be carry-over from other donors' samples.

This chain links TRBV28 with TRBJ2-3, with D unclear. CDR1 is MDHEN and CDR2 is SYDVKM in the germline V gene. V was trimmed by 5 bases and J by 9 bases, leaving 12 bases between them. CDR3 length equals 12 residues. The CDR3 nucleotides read TGTGCCAGCAGTCCGCCCAAGGAGACGCAGTATTTT. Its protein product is CASSPPKETQYF.

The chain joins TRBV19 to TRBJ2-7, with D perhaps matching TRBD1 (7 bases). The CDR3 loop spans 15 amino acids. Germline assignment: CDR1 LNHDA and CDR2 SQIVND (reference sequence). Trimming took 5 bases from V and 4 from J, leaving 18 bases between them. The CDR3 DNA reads TGTGCCAGTAGTCCAGGGGGGACAGTGACTTACGAGCAGTACTTC. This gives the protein CASSPGGTVTYEQYF.